This T cell receptor beta chain was observed in a study of vaccination effects on CD4 cells after COVID-19. Study as a whole: Of the BNT162b2 and mRNA-1273 vaccines, participants received two doses of one or the other. Study outcomes and limitations: Clones arising from infection and from vaccination showed marked clonal contraction late after vaccination.

Antigen-specific CD4+ T cells expanded by the ViraFEST assay with viral peptide pools were then sequenced. Having been cultured for around ten days, the cells underwent CD4+ T cell isolation. No vaccinee had earlier SARS-CoV-2 infection, and nucleocapsid antibodies were negative. Peptides at about 10 ug/ml and IL-2 at 9.5 to 10 IU/ml were added to some 1.9 million PBMC per well. The data were produced by immunoSEQ multiplex PCR, yet TCRdb's version contains in-frame clones alone and is incomplete. The sample includes roughly 63,000 clones, about 80% of them seen just once. Trimming removed 4 bases from V and 7 bases from J, with 19 bases in between. CDR1 and CDR2 from the germline V gene are MGHRA and YSYEKL. This CDR3 spans 16 amino acids. With regard to this clone: The target antigen is unknown.

This specimen consisted of CD4+ T cells from PBMCs cultured with SARS-CoV-2 spike peptides, obtained before COVID-19 vaccination. The sequence was collected from a human donor who received a COVID-19 vaccine. The V and J genes are TRBV4-1 and TRBJ1-4; perhaps TRBD1 as D (6 bases). CDR3 sequence: CASSPPRGRGGEKLFF. CDR3 coding DNA: TGCGCCAGCAGCCCCCCGCGCGGCAGGGGCGGTGAAAAACTGTTTTTT.